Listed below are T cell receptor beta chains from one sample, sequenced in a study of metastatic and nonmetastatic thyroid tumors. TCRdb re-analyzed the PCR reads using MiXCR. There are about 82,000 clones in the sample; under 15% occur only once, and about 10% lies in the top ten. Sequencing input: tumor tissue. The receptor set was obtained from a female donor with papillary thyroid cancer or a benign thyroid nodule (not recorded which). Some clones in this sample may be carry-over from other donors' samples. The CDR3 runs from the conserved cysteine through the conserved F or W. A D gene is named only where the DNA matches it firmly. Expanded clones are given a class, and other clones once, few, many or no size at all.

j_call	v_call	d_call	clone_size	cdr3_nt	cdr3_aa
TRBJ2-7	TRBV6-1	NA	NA	TGTGCCAGCAACGCGGGGGCTGGGAACGAGCAGTACTTC	CASNAGAGNEQYF
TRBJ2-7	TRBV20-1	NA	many	TGCAGTGCTCGCGATACCGGGACCTATCCTCCCTACGAGCAGTACTTC	CSARDTGTYPPYEQYF
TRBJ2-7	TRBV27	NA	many	TGTGCCAGCAGTTTATCCCGGACGGACTACGAGCAGTACTTC	CASSLSRTDYEQYF
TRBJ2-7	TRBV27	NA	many	TGTGCCAGCAGTTCCGGGTTCCTCTACGAGCAGTACTTC	CASSSGFLYEQYF
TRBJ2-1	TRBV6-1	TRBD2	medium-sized	TGTGCCAGCAGTGGGGGGACTAGCGGGAGTCTGAAGGAGCAGTTCTTC	CASSGGTSGSLKEQFF
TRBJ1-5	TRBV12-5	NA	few	TGTGCTAGTCAGTACAGGGCTATCGGCTTAGGCAATCAGCCCCAGCATTTT	CASQYRAIGLGNQPQHF
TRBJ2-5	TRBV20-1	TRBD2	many	TGCAGTGCTAGCCCACGGGGACTAGGGGAGACCCAGTACTTC	CSASPRGLGETQYF
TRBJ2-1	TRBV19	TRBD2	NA	TGTGCCAGCACCCTAACTAGCGGGAGAGGGATCGACAATGAGCAGTTCTTC	CASTLTSGRGIDNEQFF
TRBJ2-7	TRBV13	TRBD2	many	TGTGCCAGCAGCTCCGGGGGACTAGCTAACGAGCAGTACTTC	CASSSGGLANEQYF
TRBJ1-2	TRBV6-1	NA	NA	NA	CAISEWVGKGTF
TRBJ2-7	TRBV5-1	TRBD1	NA	TGCGCCAGCAGCCGGGGACAGCTAAATAACTACGATCATTACTTC	CASSRGQLNNYDHYF
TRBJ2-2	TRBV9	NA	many	TGTGCCAGCAGCGTAGGCCCCGGGGGCACCGGGGAGCTGTTTTTT	CASSVGPGGTGELFF
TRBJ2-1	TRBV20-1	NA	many	TGCAGTGCTGAGCTGCTAGCGCGCTACAATGAGCAGTTCTTC	CSAELLARYNEQFF
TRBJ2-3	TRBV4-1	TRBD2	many	TGCGCCAGCAGCTTATGGGCTAGCGGGATGGGAGATACGCAGTATTTT	CASSLWASGMGDTQYF
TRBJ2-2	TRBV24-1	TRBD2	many	TGTGCCACCAGTGGTCTCCTCCCCGGGGGGGCAGTTAACACCGGGGAGCTGTTTTTT	CATSGLLPGGAVNTGELFF
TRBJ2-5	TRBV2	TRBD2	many	TGTGCCAGCAGCGGGAGCGGGAGCGGTGAGACCCAGTACTTC	CASSGSGSGETQYF
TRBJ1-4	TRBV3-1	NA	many	TGTGCCAGCAGCCAAGGGGGGCTCACTAATGAAAAACTGTTTTTT	CASSQGGLTNEKLFF
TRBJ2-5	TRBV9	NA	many	TGTGCCAGCAGCCCCGACTTGGGACGGGGGACCCAGTACTTC	CASSPDLGRGTQYF
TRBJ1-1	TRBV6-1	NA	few	TGTGCCAGCAGCAAACAGTGGGCCACTGAAGCTTTCTTT	CASSKQWATEAFF
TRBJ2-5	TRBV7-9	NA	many	TGTGCCAGCAGCTTTCCGGGCCAAGAGACCCAGTACTTC	CASSFPGQETQYF
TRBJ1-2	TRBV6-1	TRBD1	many	TGTGCCAGCAGTGAAGCGGCGGGACAGGGGATGTATGGCTACACCTTC	CASSEAAGQGMYGYTF
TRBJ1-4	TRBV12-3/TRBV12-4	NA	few	TGTGCCAGCAGTTTTGGGGGGGACGAAAAACTGTTTTTT	CASSFGGDEKLFF
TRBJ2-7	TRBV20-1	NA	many	TGCAGTGCTAGAGAAGGATTAGCCTACGAGCAGTACTTC	CSAREGLAYEQYF
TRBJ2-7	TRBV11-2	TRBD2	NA	TGTGCCAGCAGCTCCTCGACTAGCGGCTACGAGCAGTACTTC	CASSSSTSGYEQYF
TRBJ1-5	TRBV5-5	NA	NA	TGTGCCAGCAGCTTGGTCGTGGGCAGGACTCATCCCCAGCATTTT	CASSLVVGRTHPQHF
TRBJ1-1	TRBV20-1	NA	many	TGCAGTGCCCGAGTCGCAGACCGGACCCTGGGCACTGAAGCTTTCTTT	CSARVADRTLGTEAFF
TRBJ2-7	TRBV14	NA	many	TGTGCCAGCAGCCGTAGTGAGGGGCAATGGTACGAGCAGTACTTC	CASSRSEGQWYEQYF
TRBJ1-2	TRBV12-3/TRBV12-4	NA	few	TGTGCCAGCAGGGACAAGGGCTATGGCTGCACCTTC	CASRDKGYGCTF
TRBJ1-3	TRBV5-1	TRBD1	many	TGCGCCAGCAGTCTCAGGGGGATGTCTGGAAACACCATATATTTT	CASSLRGMSGNTIYF
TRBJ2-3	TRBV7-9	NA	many	TGTGCCAGCAGCTTACTAGGGTCCAGTGCAGATACGCAGTATTTT	CASSLLGSSADTQYF
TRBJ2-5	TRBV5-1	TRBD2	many	TGCGCCAGCGGACCGGGACTAGCGGGAGGGGAGACCCAGTACTTC	CASGPGLAGGETQYF
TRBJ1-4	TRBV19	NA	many	TGTGCCAGTAGTCGACAGGCTACTAATGAAAAACTGTTTTTT	CASSRQATNEKLFF